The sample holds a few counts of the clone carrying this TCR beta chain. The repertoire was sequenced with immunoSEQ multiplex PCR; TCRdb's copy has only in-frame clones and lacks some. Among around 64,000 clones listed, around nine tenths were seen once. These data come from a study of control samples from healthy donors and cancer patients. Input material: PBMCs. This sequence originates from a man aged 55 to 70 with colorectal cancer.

The CDR3 reads CASSSQLTGELFF. The CDR3 nucleotides read TGTGCCAGCAGCTCCCAGTTGACCGGGGAGCTGTTTTTT. V usage is TRBV14 and J usage is TRBJ2-2; D is undetermined. Trimming removed 5 bases from V and 5 bases from J, with 9 bases in between. CDR1 and CDR2 from the germline V gene are SGHDN and FVKESK. The CDR3 loop spans 13 amino acids. Full variable domain (rest looked up from reference TRBV14 and TRBJ2-2): EAGVTQFPSHSVIEKGQTVTLRCDPISGHDNLYWYRRVMGKEIKFLLHFVKESKQDESGMPNNRFLAERTGGTYSTLKVQPAELEDSGVYFCASSSQLTGELFFGEGSRLTVL.